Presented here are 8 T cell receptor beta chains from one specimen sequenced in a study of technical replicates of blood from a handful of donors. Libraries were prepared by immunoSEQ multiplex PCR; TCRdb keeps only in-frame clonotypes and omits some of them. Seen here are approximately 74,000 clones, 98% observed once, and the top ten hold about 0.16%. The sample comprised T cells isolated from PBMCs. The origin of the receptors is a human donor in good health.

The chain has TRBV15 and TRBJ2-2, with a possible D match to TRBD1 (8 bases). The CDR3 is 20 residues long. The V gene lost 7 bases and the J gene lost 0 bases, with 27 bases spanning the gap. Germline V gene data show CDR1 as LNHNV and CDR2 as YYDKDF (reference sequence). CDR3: CATMVPATHRGGPNTGELFF. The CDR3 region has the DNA TGTGCCACCATGGTCCCAGCCACCCACAGGGGGGGACCGAACACCGGGGAGCTGTTTTTT.

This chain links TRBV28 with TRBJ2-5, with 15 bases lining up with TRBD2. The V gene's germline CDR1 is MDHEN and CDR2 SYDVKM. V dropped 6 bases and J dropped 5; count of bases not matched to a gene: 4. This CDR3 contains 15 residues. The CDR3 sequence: CASRGLAGGRETQYF. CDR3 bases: TGTGCCAGCAGGGGACTAGCGGGAGGTCGGGAGACCCAGTACTTC.

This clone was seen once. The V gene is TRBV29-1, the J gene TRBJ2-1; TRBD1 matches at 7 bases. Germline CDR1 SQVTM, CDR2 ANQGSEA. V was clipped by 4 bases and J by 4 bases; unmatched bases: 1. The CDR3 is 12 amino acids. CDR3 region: CSVVDRYNEQFF. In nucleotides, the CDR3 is TGCAGCGTTGTGGACAGGTACAATGAGCAGTTCTTC.

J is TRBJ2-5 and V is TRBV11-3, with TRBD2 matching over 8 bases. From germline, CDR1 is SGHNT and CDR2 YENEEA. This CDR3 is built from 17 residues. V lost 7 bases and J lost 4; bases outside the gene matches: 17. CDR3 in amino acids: CASNPEKGGGRVETQYF. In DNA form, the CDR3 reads TGTGCCAGCAACCCAGAGAAAGGCGGGGGGAGGGTAGAGACCCAGTACTTC. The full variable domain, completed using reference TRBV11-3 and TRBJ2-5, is EAGVVQSPRYKIIEKKQPVAFWCNPISGHNTLYWYLQNLGQGPELLIRYENEEAVDDSQLPKDRFSAERLKGVDSTLKIQPAELGDSAVYLCASNPEKGGGRVETQYFGPGTRLLVL.

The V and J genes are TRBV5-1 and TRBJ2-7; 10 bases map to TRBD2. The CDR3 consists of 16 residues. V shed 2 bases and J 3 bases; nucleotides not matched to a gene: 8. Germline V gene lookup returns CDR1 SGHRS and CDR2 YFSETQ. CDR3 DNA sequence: TGCGCCAGCAGCTTACAGCGGGAGGGATCAATCTACGAGCAGTACTTC. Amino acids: CASSLQREGSIYEQYF. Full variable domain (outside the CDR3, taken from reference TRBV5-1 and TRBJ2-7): KAGVTQTPRYLIKTRGQQVTLSCSPISGHRSVSWYQQTPGQGLQFLFEYFSETQRNKGNFPGRFSGRQFSNSRSEMNVSTLELGDSALYLCASSLQREGSIYEQYFGPGTRLTVT.

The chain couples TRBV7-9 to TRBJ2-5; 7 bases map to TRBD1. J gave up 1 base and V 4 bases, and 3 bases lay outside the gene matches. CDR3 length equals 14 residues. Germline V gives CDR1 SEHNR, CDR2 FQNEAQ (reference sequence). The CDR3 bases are TGTGCCAGCAGCTCCGGGACAGTCCAAGAGACCCAGTACTTC. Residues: CASSSGTVQETQYF.

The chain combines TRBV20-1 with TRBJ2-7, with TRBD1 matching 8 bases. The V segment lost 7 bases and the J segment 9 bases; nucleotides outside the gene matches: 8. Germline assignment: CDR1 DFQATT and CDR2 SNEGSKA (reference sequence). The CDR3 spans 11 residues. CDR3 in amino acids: CSVPQGGRQYF. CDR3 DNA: TGCAGTGTCCCACAGGGGGGAAGGCAGTACTTC.

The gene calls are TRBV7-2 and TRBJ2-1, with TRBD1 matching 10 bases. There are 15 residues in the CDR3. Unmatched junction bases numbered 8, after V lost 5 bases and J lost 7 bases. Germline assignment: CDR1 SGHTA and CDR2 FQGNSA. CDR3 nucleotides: TGTGCCAGCAGCGCACCGGGACAGGGGACAAATGAGCAGTTCTTC. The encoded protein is CASSAPGQGTNEQFF.